Listed below are T cell receptor beta chains from one sample, sequenced in a study of tumor and adjacent non-tumor tissue in lung cancer. From the multiplex PCR reads, TCRdb called clonotypes with MiXCR, one entry per CDR3 protein. Among 90,000 to 100,000 distinct CDR3 sequences listed, around three quarters were seen once. Sequencing input: distant non-tumor lung tissue. The receptor source for this set is a man aged 55 to 70 with small cell lung cancer. Both conserved end residues are part of each CDR3. D genes are given only for firm matches. Not all rows give a size; the values are once, few, many and, for expanded clones, a class.

CDR3 protein: CAISDSSGTYEQYF
CDR3 DNA: TGTGCCATCAGTGACAGCTCAGGGACCTACGAGCAGTACTTC
CDR3 length: 14
V gene: TRBV6-1
D gene: NA
clone size: NA
J gene: TRBJ2-7

CDR3 protein: CASSASGTSGSRETQYF
CDR3 DNA: TGTGCCAGCAGCGCCTCCGGGACTAGCGGGTCGCGGGAGACCCAGTACTTC
CDR3 length: 17
V gene: TRBV11-2
D gene: TRBD2
clone size: medium-sized
J gene: TRBJ2-5

CDR3 protein: CASSFWRGSSTGELFF
CDR3 DNA: TGTGCCAGTAGTTTTTGGCGGGGGTCGAGCACCGGGGAGCTGTTTTTT
CDR3 length: 16
V gene: TRBV12-3/TRBV12-4
D gene: TRBD2
clone size: NA
J gene: TRBJ2-2

CDR3 protein: CASSQGLRYGYTF
CDR3 DNA: TGTGCCAGCAGCCAAGGTTTGCGCTATGGCTACACCTTC
CDR3 length: 13
V gene: TRBV14
D gene: NA
clone size: many
J gene: TRBJ1-2

CDR3 protein: CASSQGQLNTEAFF
CDR3 DNA: TGTGCTAGCAGCCAGGGACAGCTGAACACTGAAGCTTTCTTT
CDR3 length: 14
V gene: TRBV5-6
D gene: TRBD1
clone size: NA
J gene: TRBJ1-1

CDR3 protein: CASSYSIGFEIQYF
CDR3 DNA: TGTGCCAGCAGCTATTCCATAGGGTTCGAGATCCAGTACTTC
CDR3 length: 14
V gene: TRBV7-9
D gene: NA
clone size: NA
J gene: TRBJ2-5

CDR3 protein: CASKSLAGGQFF
CDR3 DNA: TGTGCCAGCAAGTCTTTAGCGGGAGGGCAGTTCTTC
CDR3 length: 12
V gene: TRBV6-1
D gene: TRBD2
clone size: NA
J gene: TRBJ2-1

CDR3 protein: CASSPYSRAWEQYF
CDR3 DNA: TGTGCCAGCAGCCCGTACTCCCGCGCGTGGGAGCAGTACTTC
CDR3 length: 14
V gene: TRBV11-3
D gene: NA
clone size: NA
J gene: TRBJ2-7

CDR3 protein: CASCFSGTDTAELFF
CDR3 DNA: TGTGCCAGTTGTTTCTCTGGGACAGACACCGCGGAGCTGTTTTTT
CDR3 length: 15
V gene: TRBV12-3/TRBV12-4
D gene: TRBD1
clone size: once
J gene: TRBJ2-2

CDR3 protein: CASIFSCSRNEQFF
CDR3 DNA: TGTGCCAGCATCTTCAGTTGCAGTAGGAATGAGCAGTTCTTC
CDR3 length: 14
V gene: TRBV6-1
D gene: NA
clone size: NA
J gene: TRBJ2-1

CDR3 protein: CASIYPYPRVAGDTGELFF
CDR3 DNA: TGTGCCAGCATTTACCCTTACCCCCGGGTAGCGGGCGACACCGGGGAGCTGTTTTTT
CDR3 length: 19
V gene: TRBV6-2/TRBV6-3
D gene: TRBD2
clone size: NA
J gene: TRBJ2-2

CDR3 protein: CSARPRTGSDTQYF
CDR3 DNA: TGCAGTGCCCGCCCAAGGACAGGGTCAGATACGCAGTATTTT
CDR3 length: 14
V gene: TRBV20-1
D gene: TRBD1
clone size: many
J gene: TRBJ2-3

CDR3 protein: CSARDGWGIDNEQFF
CDR3 DNA: TGCAGTGCTAGAGACGGGTGGGGAATTGACAATGAGCAGTTCTTC
CDR3 length: 15
V gene: TRBV20-1
D gene: NA
clone size: many
J gene: TRBJ2-1

CDR3 protein: CSAEFPGTAYGYTF
CDR3 DNA: TGCAGCGCTGAGTTCCCCGGGACAGCTTATGGCTACACCTTC
CDR3 length: 14
V gene: TRBV20-1
D gene: TRBD1
clone size: NA
J gene: TRBJ1-2

CDR3 protein: CASSAALAGGLEIQYF
CDR3 DNA: TGTGCCAGCAGCGCGGCTCTCGCGGGAGGGCTAGAGATCCAGTACTTC
CDR3 length: 16
V gene: TRBV7-9
D gene: TRBD2
clone size: NA
J gene: TRBJ2-5

CDR3 protein: CNPWWGEEHYF
CDR3 DNA: TGCAATCCTTGGTGGGGCGAGGAGCATTACTTC
CDR3 length: 11
V gene: TRBV20-1
D gene: NA
clone size: NA
J gene: TRBJ2-7

CDR3 protein: CASTPVTGTGDYSYTF
CDR3 DNA: TGTGCCAGCACCCCCGTCACCGGGACGGGGGACTATAGCTACACCTTC
CDR3 length: 16
V gene: TRBV6-5
D gene: NA
clone size: NA
J gene: TRBJ1-2

CDR3 protein: CSARTSGRPSSYNEQFF
CDR3 DNA: TGCAGTGCTAGAACTAGCGGGAGGCCGAGCTCCTACAATGAGCAGTTCTTC
CDR3 length: 17
V gene: TRBV20-1
D gene: TRBD2
clone size: many
J gene: TRBJ2-1

CDR3 protein: CASSDRGLGPSCDLFF
CDR3 DNA: TGTGCCAGCAGTGACCGAGGCTTGGGGCCAAGTTGTGATCTGTTTTTT
CDR3 length: 16
V gene: TRBV6-1
D gene: NA
clone size: NA
J gene: TRBJ2-2

CDR3 protein: CVSSPTGAASYEQYF
CDR3 DNA: TGTGTCAGCAGCCCGACAGGGGCGGCCTCCTACGAGCAGTACTTC
CDR3 length: 15
V gene: TRBV11-1
D gene: TRBD1
clone size: NA
J gene: TRBJ2-7

CDR3 protein: CTSSYSTGGASPFHF
CDR3 DNA: TGTACAAGCAGTTACTCTACAGGGGGGGCATCACCCTTCCACTTT
CDR3 length: 15
V gene: TRBV6-5
D gene: TRBD1
clone size: NA
J gene: TRBJ1-6

CDR3 protein: CASRLSASEQYF
CDR3 DNA: TGTGCCAGCAGGCTATCAGCTAGCGAGCAGTACTTC
CDR3 length: 12
V gene: TRBV12-3/TRBV12-4
D gene: NA
clone size: NA
J gene: TRBJ2-7

CDR3 protein: CASSLAVGSPTGELFF
CDR3 DNA: TGTGCCAGCAGTTTAGCGGTAGGGAGTCCAACCGGGGAGCTGTTTTTT
CDR3 length: 16
V gene: TRBV12-3/TRBV12-4
D gene: NA
clone size: many
J gene: TRBJ2-2

CDR3 protein: CSVEEDRMSAEAFF
CDR3 DNA: TGCAGCGTTGAGGAGGACAGGATGAGCGCTGAAGCTTTCTTT
CDR3 length: 14
V gene: TRBV29-1
D gene: TRBD1
clone size: NA
J gene: TRBJ1-1

CDR3 protein: CVSSQGAGPGYAF
CDR3 DNA: TGTGTCAGCAGCCAAGGGGCAGGGCCGGGCTACGCCTTC
CDR3 length: 13
V gene: TRBV14
D gene: NA
clone size: NA
J gene: TRBJ1-2

CDR3 protein: CASSSVANTGDLFF
CDR3 DNA: TGTGCCAGCAGCTCCGTCGCGAACACAGGGGATCTATTTTTT
CDR3 length: 14
V gene: TRBV5-4
D gene: TRBD1
clone size: NA
J gene: TRBJ2-2

CDR3 protein: CASSLRAGGFYNEQFF
CDR3 DNA: TGTGCCAGCAGCTTGAGGGCAGGGGGCTTCTACAATGAGCAGTTCTTC
CDR3 length: 16
V gene: TRBV5-4
D gene: TRBD1
clone size: many
J gene: TRBJ2-1

CDR3 protein: CASSSRVIDNEQLF
CDR3 DNA: TGTGCCAGCAGCTCCCGCGTGATAGACAATGAGCAGCTCTTC
CDR3 length: 14
V gene: TRBV11-3
D gene: NA
clone size: NA
J gene: TRBJ2-1

CDR3 protein: CSARTGGRPSSYNEQFF
CDR3 DNA: TGCAGTGCTAGAACTGGGGGGAGGCCGAGCTCCTACAATGAGCAGTTCTTC
CDR3 length: 17
V gene: TRBV20-1
D gene: NA
clone size: once
J gene: TRBJ2-1

CDR3 protein: CASSLTDTQYF
CDR3 DNA: TGTGCCAGCAGTTTAACAGATACGCAGTATTTT
CDR3 length: 11
V gene: TRBV12-3/TRBV12-4
D gene: NA
clone size: many
J gene: TRBJ2-3